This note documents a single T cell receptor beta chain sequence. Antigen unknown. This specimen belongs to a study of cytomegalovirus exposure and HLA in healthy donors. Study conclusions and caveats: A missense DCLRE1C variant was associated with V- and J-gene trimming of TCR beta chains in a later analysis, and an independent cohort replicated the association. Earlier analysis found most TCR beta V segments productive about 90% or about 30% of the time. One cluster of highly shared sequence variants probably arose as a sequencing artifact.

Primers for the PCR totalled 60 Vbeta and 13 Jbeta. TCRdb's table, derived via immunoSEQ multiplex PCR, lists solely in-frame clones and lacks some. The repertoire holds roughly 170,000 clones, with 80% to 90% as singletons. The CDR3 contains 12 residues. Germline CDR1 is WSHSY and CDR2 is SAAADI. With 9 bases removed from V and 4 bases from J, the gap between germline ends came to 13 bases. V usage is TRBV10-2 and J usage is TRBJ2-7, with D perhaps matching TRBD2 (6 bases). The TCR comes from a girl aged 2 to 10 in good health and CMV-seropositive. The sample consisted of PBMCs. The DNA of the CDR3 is TGCGCCAGTCAGGAGGGCCGGTACGAGCAGTACTTC. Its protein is CASQEGRYEQYF.